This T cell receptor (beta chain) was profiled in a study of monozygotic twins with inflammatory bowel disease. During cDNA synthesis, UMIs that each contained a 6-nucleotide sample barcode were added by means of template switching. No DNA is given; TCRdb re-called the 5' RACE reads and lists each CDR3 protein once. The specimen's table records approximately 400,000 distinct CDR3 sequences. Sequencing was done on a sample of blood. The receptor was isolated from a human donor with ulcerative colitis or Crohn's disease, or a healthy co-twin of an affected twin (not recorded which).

This CDR3 reads CASSRDEGDNQPQHF. The chain recombines TRBV6-1 with TRBJ1-5; TCRdb returns TRBD1, unconfirmable since there is no DNA. The V gene's germline CDR1 is MNHNS and CDR2 SASEGT. The CDR3 runs 15 residues.